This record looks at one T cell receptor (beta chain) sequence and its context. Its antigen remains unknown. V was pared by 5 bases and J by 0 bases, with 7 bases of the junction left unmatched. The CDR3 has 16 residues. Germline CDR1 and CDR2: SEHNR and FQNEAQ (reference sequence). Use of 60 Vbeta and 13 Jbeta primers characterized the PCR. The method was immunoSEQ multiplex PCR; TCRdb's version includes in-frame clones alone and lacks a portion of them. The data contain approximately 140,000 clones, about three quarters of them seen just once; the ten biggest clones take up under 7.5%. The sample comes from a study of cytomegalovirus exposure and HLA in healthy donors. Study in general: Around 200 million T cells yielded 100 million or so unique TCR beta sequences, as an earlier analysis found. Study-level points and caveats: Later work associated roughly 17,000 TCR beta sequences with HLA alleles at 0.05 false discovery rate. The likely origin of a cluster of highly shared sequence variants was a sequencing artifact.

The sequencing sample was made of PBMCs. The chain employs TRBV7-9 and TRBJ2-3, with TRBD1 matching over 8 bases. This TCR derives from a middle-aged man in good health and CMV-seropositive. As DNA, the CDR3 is TGTGCCAGCAGCCGAGGCCGGACAGGGAGCACAGATACGCAGTATTTT. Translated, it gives CASSRGRTGSTDTQYF.